Listed below are T cell receptor beta chains from one sample, sequenced in a study of blood T cell repertoires in COVID-19. The repertoire was sequenced with immunoSEQ multiplex PCR; TCRdb's copy has only in-frame clones and lacks some. The table has some 76,000 clones, around 86% seen once. Sample: peripheral blood. The receptors were sampled from a human donor in a cohort sampled during active COVID-19. Both conserved end residues are part of each CDR3. Each record gives: J gene, CDR3 length, V gene, clone size, D gene, CDR3 DNA, CDR3 protein. The D gene is left open where the match is weak. Not every row has a clone size; where given, it reads once, few, many or a size class.

J: TRBJ1-2
length: 13
V: TRBV2
size: -
D: -
DNA: TGTGCCAGCAGTGTGGGCGAGATCTTATCCTACACCTTC
CDR3: CASSVGEILSYTF

J: TRBJ2-7
length: 14
V: TRBV7-9
size: -
D: TRBD1
DNA: TGTGCCAGCAGTGCACAGGGGTGGCCCTACGAGCAGTACTTC
CDR3: CASSAQGWPYEQYF

J: TRBJ1-4
length: 14
V: TRBV18
size: -
D: TRBD1
DNA: TGTGCCAGCTCACCGGACAGGGTCGGAGAAAAACTGTTTTTT
CDR3: CASSPDRVGEKLFF

J: TRBJ2-7
length: 16
V: TRBV7-3
size: -
D: TRBD2
DNA: TGTGCCAGCAGCCCTACGGGACTAGCGGGCTCTTACGAGCAGTACTTC
CDR3: CASSPTGLAGSYEQYF

J: TRBJ1-1
length: 15
V: TRBV7-8
size: -
D: -
DNA: TGTGCCAGCAGAGCAGCAGGGATGTTAGTCACTGAAGCTTTCTTT
CDR3: CASRAAGMLVTEAFF

J: TRBJ2-4
length: 12
V: TRBV3-1/TRBV3-2
size: -
D: -
DNA: TGTGCCAGCAGCCAAATTCCGGACATTCAGTACTTC
CDR3: CASSQIPDIQYF

J: TRBJ1-2
length: 16
V: TRBV4-1
size: -
D: -
DNA: TGCGCCAGCAGCCAAGACCTGGACAATTCTTACTATGGCTACACCTTC
CDR3: CASSQDLDNSYYGYTF

J: TRBJ1-6
length: 15
V: TRBV5-4
size: medium-sized
D: -
DNA: TGTGCCAGCAGCTTGGCGAGGGGGAAGGGCTCACCCCTCCACTTT
CDR3: CASSLARGKGSPLHF

J: TRBJ1-5
length: 14
V: TRBV20-1
size: -
D: TRBD1
DNA: TGCAGTGCTAATGACAGGGGGGTGAATCAGCCCCAGCATTTT
CDR3: CSANDRGVNQPQHF

J: TRBJ1-1
length: 12
V: TRBV6-5
size: -
D: TRBD1
DNA: TGTGCCAGCTGGGAGTGGACAGGGGTAGCTTTCTTT
CDR3: CASWEWTGVAFF

J: TRBJ1-3
length: 18
V: TRBV3-1/TRBV3-2
size: -
D: TRBD1
DNA: TGTGCCAGCAGCCGGACAGGGTCGGATTTTGGGTCTGGAAACACCATATATTTT
CDR3: CASSRTGSDFGSGNTIYF

J: TRBJ1-4
length: 15
V: TRBV11-2
size: -
D: TRBD1
DNA: TGTGCCAGCAGCCCCTCGACAGGGATTAATGAAAAACTGTTTTTT
CDR3: CASSPSTGINEKLFF

J: TRBJ2-5
length: 15
V: TRBV19
size: -
D: TRBD2
DNA: TGTGCCAGTAGTAGGGGCGGGGGAATCCAAGAGACCCAGTACTTC
CDR3: CASSRGGGIQETQYF

J: TRBJ1-2
length: 13
V: TRBV5-1
size: -
D: -
DNA: TGCGCCAGCAGCCCCTCGGGGTCCGGGGGCTACACCTTC
CDR3: CASSPSGSGGYTF

J: TRBJ2-2
length: 16
V: TRBV5-1
size: -
D: TRBD2
DNA: TGCGCCAGCAGCTTGGAGGCAGCGGGGGACACCGGGGAGCTGTTTTTT
CDR3: CASSLEAAGDTGELFF

J: TRBJ1-2
length: 13
V: TRBV11-2
size: -
D: TRBD1
DNA: TGTGCCAGCAGCAGGACAGGGTTAAATGGCTACACCTTC
CDR3: CASSRTGLNGYTF

J: TRBJ2-7
length: 14
V: TRBV6-5
size: once
D: TRBD1
DNA: TGTGCCAGCAGGACCGGGACAGTCTCCTACGAGCAGTACTTC
CDR3: CASRTGTVSYEQYF

J: TRBJ1-2
length: 16
V: TRBV7-9
size: -
D: -
DNA: TGTGCCAGCAGCTTATCCCGAGGACTTCCTAACTATGGCTACACCTTC
CDR3: CASSLSRGLPNYGYTF

J: TRBJ1-4
length: 14
V: TRBV5-1
size: -
D: TRBD1
DNA: TGCGCCAGCAGGACAGGGGACCTTAATGAAAAACTGTTTTTT
CDR3: CASRTGDLNEKLFF

J: TRBJ1-6
length: 13
V: TRBV18
size: -
D: -
DNA: TGTGCCAGCTCACAGGGGTTGGATTCACCCCTCCACTTT
CDR3: CASSQGLDSPLHF

J: TRBJ2-2
length: 14
V: TRBV2
size: -
D: -
DNA: TGTGCCAGCAGTGTCGCCCGGGGCACCGGGGAGCTGTTTTTT
CDR3: CASSVARGTGELFF

J: TRBJ2-5
length: 14
V: TRBV29-1
size: -
D: TRBD2
DNA: TGCAGCGCCGGGACTAGCGGGGGGGCAGAGACCCAGTACTTC
CDR3: CSAGTSGGAETQYF

J: TRBJ2-3
length: 16
V: TRBV15
size: once
D: -
DNA: TGTGCCACCAGCAGGCCCCTAGGCAGCGGCACAGATACGCAGTATTTT
CDR3: CATSRPLGSGTDTQYF

J: TRBJ2-7
length: 14
V: TRBV30
size: -
D: TRBD1
DNA: TGTGCCTTGTCGATCCAGGGGGCTGGGTACGAGCAGTACTTC
CDR3: CALSIQGAGYEQYF

J: TRBJ2-1
length: 16
V: TRBV25-1
size: -
D: -
DNA: TGTGCCAGCAGTGAATGGGGGCGAGGGGGGGTCAATGAGCAGTTCTTC
CDR3: CASSEWGRGGVNEQFF

J: TRBJ2-5
length: 17
V: TRBV7-2
size: once
D: TRBD2
DNA: TGTGCCAGCAGCACGGGACTAGCGCGGGGGGCCCAAGAGACCCAGTACTTC
CDR3: CASSTGLARGAQETQYF

J: TRBJ2-7
length: 17
V: TRBV6-4
size: -
D: TRBD2
DNA: TGTGCCAGCAGTGACGGGGGGGTCGGGACTAGCTTCTACGAGCAGTACTTC
CDR3: CASSDGGVGTSFYEQYF

J: TRBJ2-1
length: 16
V: TRBV7-2
size: -
D: TRBD2
DNA: TGTGCCAGCAGCCCTACTAGCGGGGTGGCCTACAATGAGCAGTTCTTC
CDR3: CASSPTSGVAYNEQFF

J: TRBJ2-7
length: 20
V: TRBV4-1
size: -
D: TRBD2
DNA: TGCGCCAGCAGCCCAAGACTAGCGGGGGGAAGGGGCCACAAATCCTACGAGCAGTACTTC
CDR3: CASSPRLAGGRGHKSYEQYF

J: TRBJ1-1
length: 15
V: TRBV9
size: -
D: -
DNA: TGTGCCAGCAGCACGCAACAGGGTACCTACACTGAAGCTTTCTTT
CDR3: CASSTQQGTYTEAFF

J: TRBJ1-6
length: 14
V: TRBV5-6
size: -
D: TRBD1
DNA: TGTGCCAGCAGCTTCCGACAGGGGTATTCACCCCTCCACTTT
CDR3: CASSFRQGYSPLHF

J: TRBJ2-2
length: 15
V: TRBV10-2
size: once
D: -
DNA: TGCGCCAGCAGTCCGCGGCCGCCGGGTGCCGGGGAGCTGTTTTTT
CDR3: CASSPRPPGAGELFF

J: TRBJ1-4
length: 14
V: TRBV25-1
size: -
D: -
DNA: TGTGCCAGCAGTTCAGGGGCCTCTAATGAAAAACTGTTTTTT
CDR3: CASSSGASNEKLFF

J: TRBJ1-4
length: 13
V: TRBV30
size: -
D: TRBD1
DNA: TGTGCCTGGAGGGGGACAGGCAATGAAAAACTGTTTTTT
CDR3: CAWRGTGNEKLFF

J: TRBJ1-2
length: 14
V: TRBV27
size: once
D: TRBD1
DNA: TGTGCCAGCAGCGCCGGGACAGGGGGCTTTGGCTACACCTTC
CDR3: CASSAGTGGFGYTF

J: TRBJ1-2
length: 16
V: TRBV27
size: -
D: TRBD1
DNA: TGTGCCAGCTGTCGGACAGGGGGTCCCAATTACTATGGCTACACCTTC
CDR3: CASCRTGGPNYYGYTF

J: TRBJ1-4
length: 15
V: TRBV6-6
size: -
D: -
DNA: TGTGCCAGCAGTTACATGAGGGACTTCGATGAAAAACTGTTTTTT
CDR3: CASSYMRDFDEKLFF

J: TRBJ1-3
length: 15
V: TRBV25-1
size: -
D: -
DNA: TGTGCCAGCAGTGAATTGGGGGGAGCTGGAAACACCATATATTTT
CDR3: CASSELGGAGNTIYF

J: TRBJ2-7
length: 12
V: TRBV5-1
size: -
D: -
DNA: TGCGCCAGCAGCCTGGTTAGCGACGAGCAGTACTTC
CDR3: CASSLVSDEQYF

J: TRBJ1-1
length: 14
V: TRBV5-1
size: -
D: -
DNA: TGCGCCAGCAGCACCGGTCCAATGAACACTGAAGCTTTCTTT
CDR3: CASSTGPMNTEAFF

J: TRBJ2-1
length: 16
V: TRBV5-1
size: once
D: TRBD2
DNA: TGCGCCAGCAGGGAGCGGGGGGGCCTTTCATCCAATGAGCAGTTCTTC
CDR3: CASRERGGLSSNEQFF

J: TRBJ1-2
length: 13
V: TRBV15
size: -
D: -
DNA: TGTGCCACCAGCCAACGGGGGGCTGGTGGCTACACCTTC
CDR3: CATSQRGAGGYTF

J: TRBJ1-4
length: 14
V: TRBV6-5
size: -
D: -
DNA: TGTGCCAGCAGTAGACAGGCCACTGATGAAAAACTGTTTTTT
CDR3: CASSRQATDEKLFF

J: TRBJ2-1
length: 16
V: TRBV7-3
size: once
D: TRBD2
DNA: TGTGCCAGCAGCCCCATAGCGGGGGGCTCGGGGAATGAGCAGTTCTTC
CDR3: CASSPIAGGSGNEQFF

J: TRBJ1-1
length: 14
V: TRBV18
size: -
D: -
DNA: TGTGCCAGCTCACCTCTGCAGGGCGACACTAAAGCTTTCTTT
CDR3: CASSPLQGDTKAFF

J: TRBJ1-1
length: 14
V: TRBV10-3
size: -
D: TRBD1
DNA: TGTGCCATCAGTGGACAGGGGCAACACACTGAAGCTTTCTTT
CDR3: CAISGQGQHTEAFF